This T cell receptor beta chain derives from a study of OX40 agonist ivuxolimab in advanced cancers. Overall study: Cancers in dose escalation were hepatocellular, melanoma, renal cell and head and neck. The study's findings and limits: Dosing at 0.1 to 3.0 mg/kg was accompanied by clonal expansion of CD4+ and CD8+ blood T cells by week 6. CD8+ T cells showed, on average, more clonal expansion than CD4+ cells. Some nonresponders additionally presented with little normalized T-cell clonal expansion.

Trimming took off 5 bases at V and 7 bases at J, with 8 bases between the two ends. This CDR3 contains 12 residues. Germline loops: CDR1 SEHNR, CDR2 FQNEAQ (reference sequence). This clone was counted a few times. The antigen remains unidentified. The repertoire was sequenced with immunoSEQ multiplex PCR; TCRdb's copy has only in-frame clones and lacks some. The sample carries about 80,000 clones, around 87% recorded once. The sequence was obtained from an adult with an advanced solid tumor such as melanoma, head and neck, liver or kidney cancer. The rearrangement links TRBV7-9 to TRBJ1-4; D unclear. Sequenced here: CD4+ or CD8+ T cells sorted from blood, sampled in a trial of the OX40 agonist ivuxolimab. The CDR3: CASSAWSEKLFF. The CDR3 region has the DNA TGTGCCAGCAGCGCCTGGTCTGAAAAACTGTTTTTT.